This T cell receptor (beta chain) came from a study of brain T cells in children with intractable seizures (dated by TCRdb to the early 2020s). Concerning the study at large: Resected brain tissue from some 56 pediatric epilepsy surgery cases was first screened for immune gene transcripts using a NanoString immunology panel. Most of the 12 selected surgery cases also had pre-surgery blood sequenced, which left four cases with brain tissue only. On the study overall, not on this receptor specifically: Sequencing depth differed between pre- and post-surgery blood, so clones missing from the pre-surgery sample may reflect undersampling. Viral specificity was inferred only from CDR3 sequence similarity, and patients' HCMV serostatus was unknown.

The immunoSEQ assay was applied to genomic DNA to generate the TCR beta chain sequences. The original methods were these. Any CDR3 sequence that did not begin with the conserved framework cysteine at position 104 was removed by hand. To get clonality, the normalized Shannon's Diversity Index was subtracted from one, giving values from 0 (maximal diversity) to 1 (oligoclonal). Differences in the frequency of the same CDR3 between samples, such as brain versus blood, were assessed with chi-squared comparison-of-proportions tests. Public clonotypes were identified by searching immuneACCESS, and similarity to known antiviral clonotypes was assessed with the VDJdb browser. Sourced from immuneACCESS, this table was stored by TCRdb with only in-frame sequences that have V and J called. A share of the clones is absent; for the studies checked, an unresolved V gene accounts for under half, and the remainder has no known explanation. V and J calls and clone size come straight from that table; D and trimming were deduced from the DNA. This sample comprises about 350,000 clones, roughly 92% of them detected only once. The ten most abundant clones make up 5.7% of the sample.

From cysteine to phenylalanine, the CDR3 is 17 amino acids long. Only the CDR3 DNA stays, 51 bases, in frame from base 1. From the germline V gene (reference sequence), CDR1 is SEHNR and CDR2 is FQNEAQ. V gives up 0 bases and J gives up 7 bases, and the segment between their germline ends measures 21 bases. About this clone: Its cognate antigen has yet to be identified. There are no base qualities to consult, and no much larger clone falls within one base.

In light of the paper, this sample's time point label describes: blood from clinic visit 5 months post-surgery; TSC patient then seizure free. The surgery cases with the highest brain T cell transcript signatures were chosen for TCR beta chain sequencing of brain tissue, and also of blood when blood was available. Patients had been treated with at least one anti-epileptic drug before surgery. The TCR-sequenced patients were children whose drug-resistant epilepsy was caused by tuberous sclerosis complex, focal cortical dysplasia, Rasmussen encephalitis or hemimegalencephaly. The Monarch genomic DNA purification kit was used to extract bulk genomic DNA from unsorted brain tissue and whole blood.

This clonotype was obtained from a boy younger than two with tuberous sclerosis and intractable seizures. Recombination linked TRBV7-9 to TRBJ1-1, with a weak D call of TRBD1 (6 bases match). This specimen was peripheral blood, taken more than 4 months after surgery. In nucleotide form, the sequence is TGTGCCAGCAGCTTAGCGGGCTCGGGGGGCAGGGGAAATGAAGCTTTCTTT. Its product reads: CASSLAGSGGRGNEAFF. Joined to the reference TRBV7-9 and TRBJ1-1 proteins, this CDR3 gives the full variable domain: DTGVSQNPRHKITKRGQNVTFRCDPISEHNRLYWYRQTLGQGPEFLTYFQNEAQLEKSRLLSDRFSAERPKGSFSTLEIQRTEQGDSAMYLCASSLAGSGGRGNEAFFGQGTRLTVV.